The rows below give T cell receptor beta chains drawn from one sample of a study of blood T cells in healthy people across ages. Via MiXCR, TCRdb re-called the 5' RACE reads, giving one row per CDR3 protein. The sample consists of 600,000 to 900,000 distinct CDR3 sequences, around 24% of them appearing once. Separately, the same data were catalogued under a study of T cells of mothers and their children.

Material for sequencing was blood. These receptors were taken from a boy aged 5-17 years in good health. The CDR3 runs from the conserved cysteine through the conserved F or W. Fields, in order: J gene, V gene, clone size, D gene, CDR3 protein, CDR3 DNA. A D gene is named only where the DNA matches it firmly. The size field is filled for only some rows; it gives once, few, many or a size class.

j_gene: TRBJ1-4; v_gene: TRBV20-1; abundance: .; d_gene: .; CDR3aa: CSARDGRSLFNEKLFF; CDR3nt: TGCAGTGCTAGAGATGGGCGGTCCCTATTTAATGAAAAACTGTTTTTT
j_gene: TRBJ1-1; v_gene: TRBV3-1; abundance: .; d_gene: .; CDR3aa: CASGGEGYRNTEAFF; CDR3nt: TGTGCCAGCGGAGGGGAGGGGTATAGAAACACTGAAGCTTTCTTT
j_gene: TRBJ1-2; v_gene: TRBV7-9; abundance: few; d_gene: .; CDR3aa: CASSLVRSTQGYTF; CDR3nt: TGTGCCAGCAGCTTAGTCCGCTCGACTCAGGGCTACACCTTC
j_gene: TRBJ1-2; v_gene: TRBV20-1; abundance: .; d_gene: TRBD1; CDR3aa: CSARGTVTYGYTF; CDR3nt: TGCAGTGCTAGGGGGACAGTTACTTATGGCTACACCTTC
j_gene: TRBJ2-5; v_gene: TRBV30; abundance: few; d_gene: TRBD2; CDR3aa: CAWSWASGEQETQYF; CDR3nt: TGTGCCTGGAGTTGGGCTAGCGGGGAGCAAGAGACCCAGTACTTC
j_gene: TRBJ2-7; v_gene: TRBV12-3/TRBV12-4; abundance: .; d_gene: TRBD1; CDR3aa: CASRLPRTGWRNEQYF; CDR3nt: TGTGCCAGCAGACTCCCTCGGACAGGGTGGAGGAACGAGCAGTACTTC
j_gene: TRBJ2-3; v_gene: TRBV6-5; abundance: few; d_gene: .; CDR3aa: CASSYSGGASTDTQYF; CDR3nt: TGTGCCAGCAGTTACTCGGGCGGAGCTAGCACAGATACGCAGTATTTT
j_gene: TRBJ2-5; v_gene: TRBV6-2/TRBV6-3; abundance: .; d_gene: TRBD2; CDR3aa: CASGHKSGGAKETQYF; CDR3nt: TGTGCCAGCGGACATAAAAGCGGGGGAGCAAAAGAGACCCAGTACTTC
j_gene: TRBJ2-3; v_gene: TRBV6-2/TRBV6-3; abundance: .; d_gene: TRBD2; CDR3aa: CASSSSVLAGTDTQYF; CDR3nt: TGTGCCAGCAGTAGCTCTGTCCTAGCGGGCACAGATACGCAGTATTTT
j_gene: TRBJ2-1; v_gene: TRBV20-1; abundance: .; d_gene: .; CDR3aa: CSASEGVRNEQFF; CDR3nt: TGCAGTGCTAGCGAAGGAGTGAGAAATGAGCAGTTCTTC
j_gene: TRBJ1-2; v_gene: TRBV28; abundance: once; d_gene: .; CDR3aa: CASSSSWGYTF; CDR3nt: TGTGCCAGCAGTTCCTCATGGGGCTACACCTTC
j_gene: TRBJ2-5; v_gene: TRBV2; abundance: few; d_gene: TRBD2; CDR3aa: CASSWTSGKETQETQYF; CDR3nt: TGTGCCAGCAGTTGGACTAGCGGGAAGGAAACCCAAGAGACCCAGTACTTC
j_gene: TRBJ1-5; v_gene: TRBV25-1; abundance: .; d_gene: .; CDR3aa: CASSSESSNQPQHF; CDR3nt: TGTGCCAGCAGCTCAGAGTCTAGCAATCAGCCCCAGCATTTT
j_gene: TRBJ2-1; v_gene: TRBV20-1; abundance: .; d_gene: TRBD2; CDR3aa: CSARISGGAYNEQFF; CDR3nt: TGCAGTGCTAGGATTAGCGGGGGGGCCTACAATGAGCAGTTCTTC
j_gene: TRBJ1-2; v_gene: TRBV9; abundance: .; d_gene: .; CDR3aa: CASSVDTGGTNYGYTF; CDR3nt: TGTGCCAGCAGCGTAGACACAGGAGGTACTAACTATGGCTACACCTTC
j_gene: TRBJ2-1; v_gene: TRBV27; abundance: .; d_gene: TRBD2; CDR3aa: CASRLAGINNEQFF; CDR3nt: TGTGCCAGCAGACTAGCGGGAATTAACAATGAGCAGTTCTTC
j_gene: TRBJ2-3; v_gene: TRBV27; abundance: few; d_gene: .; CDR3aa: CASSSLTRLEDTQYF; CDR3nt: TGTGCCAGCAGTTCCCTGACTAGACTTGAAGATACGCAGTATTTT
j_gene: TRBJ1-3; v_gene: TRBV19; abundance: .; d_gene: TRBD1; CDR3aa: CASRPERQGPLFSGNTIYF; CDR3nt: TGTGCCAGTAGACCAGAGAGACAGGGGCCCCTTTTTTCTGGAAACACCATATATTTT
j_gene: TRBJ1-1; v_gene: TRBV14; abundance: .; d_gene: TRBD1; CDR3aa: CASSRDRGLRMDTEAFF; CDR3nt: TGTGCCAGCAGTCGGGACAGGGGGCTCCGTATGGACACTGAAGCTTTCTTT
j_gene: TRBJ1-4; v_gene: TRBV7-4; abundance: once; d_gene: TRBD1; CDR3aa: CASSARDRRDEKLFF; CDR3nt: TGTGCCAGCAGCGCCCGGGACAGGAGGGATGAAAAACTGTTTTTT
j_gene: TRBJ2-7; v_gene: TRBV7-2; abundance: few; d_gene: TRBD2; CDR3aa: CASSPLQTSGRNEQYF; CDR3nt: TGTGCCAGCAGCCCCCTACAGACTAGCGGGAGGAACGAGCAGTACTTC
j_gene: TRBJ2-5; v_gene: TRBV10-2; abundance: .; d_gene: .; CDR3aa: CASSEVRGSRETQYF; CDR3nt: TGCGCCAGCAGTGAAGTCCGGGGCTCTCGGGAGACCCAGTACTTC
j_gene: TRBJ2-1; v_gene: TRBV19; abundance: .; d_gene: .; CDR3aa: CASRPRGNEQFF; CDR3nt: TGTGCCAGTAGACCCAGGGGAAATGAGCAGTTCTTC
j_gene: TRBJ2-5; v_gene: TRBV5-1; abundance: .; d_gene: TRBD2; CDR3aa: CASSPYGGGGQETQYF; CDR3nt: TGCGCCAGCAGTCCCTACGGCGGGGGGGGCCAAGAGACCCAGTACTTC
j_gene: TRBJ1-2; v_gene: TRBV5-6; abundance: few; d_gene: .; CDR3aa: CASSLAGFHGYTF; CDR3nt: TGTGCCAGCAGCCTGGCAGGGTTCCATGGCTACACCTTC
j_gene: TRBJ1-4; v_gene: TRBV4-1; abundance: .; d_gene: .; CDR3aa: CASSQGVAGYEKLFF; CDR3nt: TGCGCCAGCAGCCAAGGGGTGGCAGGGTATGAAAAACTGTTTTTT
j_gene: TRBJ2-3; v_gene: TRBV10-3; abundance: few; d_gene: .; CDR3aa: CAISVSPGSTSSTDTQYF; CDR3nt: TGTGCCATCAGTGTGTCTCCCGGGTCTACTTCTAGCACAGATACGCAGTATTTT
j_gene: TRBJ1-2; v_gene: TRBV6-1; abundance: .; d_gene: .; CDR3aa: CASSEWADLGYTF; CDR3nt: TGTGCCAGCAGTGAATGGGCAGACCTAGGCTACACCTTC
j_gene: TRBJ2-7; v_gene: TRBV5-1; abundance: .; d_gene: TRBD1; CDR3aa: CASSLGQGGPYEQYF; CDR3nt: TGCGCCAGCAGCTTGGGACAGGGGGGCCCCTACGAGCAGTACTTC
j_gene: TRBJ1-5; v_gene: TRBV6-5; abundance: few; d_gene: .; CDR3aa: CASSYRLDQPQHF; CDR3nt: TGTGCCAGCAGTTACCGTCTGGATCAGCCCCAGCATTTT
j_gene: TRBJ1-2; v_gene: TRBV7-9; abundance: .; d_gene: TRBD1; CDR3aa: CASSLEGAKYGYTF; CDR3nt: TGTGCCAGCAGCTTAGAGGGGGCAAAGTATGGCTACACCTTC
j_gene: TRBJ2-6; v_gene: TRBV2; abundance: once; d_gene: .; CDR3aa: CASIGIGQMESGANVLTF; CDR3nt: TGTGCCAGCATTGGGATCGGTCAGATGGAATCTGGGGCCAACGTCCTGACTTTC
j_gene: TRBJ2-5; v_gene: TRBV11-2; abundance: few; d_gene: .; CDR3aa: CASSLVKRWYQETQYF; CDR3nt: TGTGCCAGCAGCTTAGTTAAGCGATGGTACCAAGAGACCCAGTACTTC